This T cell receptor beta chain stems from a study of blood T cell repertoires in COVID-19. V shed 5 bases and J 2 bases; nucleotides not matched to a gene: 5. Germline CDR1 and CDR2: SGHVS and FNYEAQ. The CDR3 spans 14 residues. Some clones are missing from TCRdb's copy, which holds only in-frame ones; the method was immunoSEQ multiplex PCR. The sample comprises tens of thousands of clones, 80% to 85% of which are singletons, and more than 2.5% rests with the top ten. The receptor was derived from a man at least 80 years old with active or convalescent COVID-19. The chain joins TRBV7-6 to TRBJ2-7; 8 bases agree with TRBD1. Source material: peripheral blood. CDR3 sequence reads: CASSPGGEAYEQYF. The CDR3 nucleotides are TGTGCCAGCAGCCCAGGGGGCGAGGCCTACGAGCAGTACTTC.